This TCR beta chain was sequenced during a study of blood T cell repertoires in COVID-19. Trimming took 8 bases from V and 0 from J, leaving 25 bases between them. The germline V gene encodes CDR1 KGHDR and CDR2 SFDVKD. The CDR3 totals 19 residues. In the original processing: Amplification from reference gene primers served as the basis for estimated nucleated cell counts. Data came from immunoSEQ multiplex PCR; TCRdb stores just in-frame clones and leaves some out. That table supplies the V and J calls and clone size; D and trimming were determined from the DNA. The data show 200,000 to 250,000 clones, with 90% seen just once and roughly 2.6% held by the top ten.

The sequence derives from a man aged 30-40 years with COVID-19, enrolled during active disease. The specimen sequenced was peripheral blood. The chain uses TRBV24-1 and TRBJ1-3; perhaps TRBD1 as D (6 bases). The CDR3 coding sequence is TGTGCCACCATTGAGCGCAACGGGGGGCGGACCACCTCTGGAAACACCATATATTTT. As protein: CATIERNGGRTTSGNTIYF.